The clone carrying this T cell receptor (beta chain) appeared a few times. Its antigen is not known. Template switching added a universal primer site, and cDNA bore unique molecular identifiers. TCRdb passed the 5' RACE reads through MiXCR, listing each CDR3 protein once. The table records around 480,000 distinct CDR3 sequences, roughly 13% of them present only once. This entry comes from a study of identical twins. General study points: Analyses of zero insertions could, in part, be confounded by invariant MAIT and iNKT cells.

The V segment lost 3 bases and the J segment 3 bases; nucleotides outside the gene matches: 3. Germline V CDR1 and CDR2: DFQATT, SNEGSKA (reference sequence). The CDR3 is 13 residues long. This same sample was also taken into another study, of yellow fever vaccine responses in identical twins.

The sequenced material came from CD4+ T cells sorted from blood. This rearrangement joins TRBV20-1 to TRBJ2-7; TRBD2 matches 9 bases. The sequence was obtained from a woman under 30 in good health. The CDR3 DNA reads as TGCAGTGCTAGTGGGCGGGAGGGCTACGAGCAGTACTTC. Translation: CSASGREGYEQYF.